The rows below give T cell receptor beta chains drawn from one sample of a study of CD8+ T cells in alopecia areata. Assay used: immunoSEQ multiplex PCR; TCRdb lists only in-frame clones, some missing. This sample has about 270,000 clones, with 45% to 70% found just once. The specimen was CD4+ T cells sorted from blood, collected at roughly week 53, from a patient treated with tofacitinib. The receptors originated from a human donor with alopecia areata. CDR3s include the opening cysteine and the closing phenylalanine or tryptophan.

CASSYRGTGTKNIQYF 16 TRBV6-5
CASSLYRGANYGYTF 15 TRBV27
CASSYGGAKETQYF 14 TRBV6-5
CASSEQGSGANVLTF 15 TRBV25-1
CASSLAPGGAGYTF 14 TRBV27
CASSFDVLGGTDTQYF 16 TRBV6-5
CSVEGDTVGAFF 12 TRBV29-1
CASSVGGASYNEQFF 15 TRBV9
CATSKGRDEAFF 12 TRBV15
CASSPWTSGETQYF 14 TRBV7-9
CASSEPQRGFRTNEKLFF 18 TRBV25-1
CASSPDRSYYGYTF 14 TRBV18
CASSYGTDTQYF 12 TRBV6-6
CASSEGEQFF 10 TRBV6-1
CASSSGQGQWQPQHF 15 TRBV6-5
CASSEEGGLPTGELFF 16 TRBV6-1
CASSVGQNYGYTF 13 TRBV7-9
CASSQGQNGYTF 12 TRBV7-9
CASSHGLAGGPTGELFF 17 TRBV25-1
CASSYSSRAETQYF 14 TRBV5-6
CSVEPHGDLLVADTQYF 17 TRBV29-1
CASSQWTGNTEAFF 14 TRBV4-1
CAWDSGQPSGNTIYF 15 TRBV30
CASTGSAGNTIYF 13 TRBV30
CSLTGFGDTQYF 12 TRBV29-1
CASSLDIESPLHF 13 TRBV5-4
CATRIQGGSNQPQHF 15 TRBV15
CASSRPLGEQYF 12 TRBV6-5
CASSYGQGDEAFF 13 TRBV5-1
CSARTGSNQPQHF 13 TRBV29-1
CSVGEGARKQFF 12 TRBV29-1
CATSKRTGNSPLHF 14 TRBV15
CASSQGSLAGGETKNIQYF 19 TRBV4-1
CAWSRQHNEQFF 12 TRBV30
CASSLAKGGETQYF 14 TRBV5-1
CASRNGGNYGYTF 13 TRBV6-5
CASARFQSTDTQYF 14 TRBV4-2
CAWSGTGGYNEQFF 14 TRBV30
CAWSARDRGDYGYTF 15 TRBV30
CAWTPGDTQYF 11 TRBV30
CASSSPRGDTQYF 13 TRBV6-5
CASSSGTGGAGYGYTF 16 TRBV5-1
CASSLPGRAINEQFF 15 TRBV7-6
CAWRPPAGTGELFF 14 TRBV30
CASSIRDRGYEQYF 14 TRBV7-3
CASSIGTAYEQYF 13 TRBV19
CASSSGEGGEAFF 13 TRBV6-6
CAWSAGVPTEAFF 13 TRBV30
CASSPPLNEQFF 12 TRBV18
CASFGQGDTEQYF 13 TRBV28
CASSILAGTNEQFF 14 TRBV7-9
CASSMAGTANTGELFF 16 TRBV5-1
CASSGFGTGISEQYF 15 TRBV9